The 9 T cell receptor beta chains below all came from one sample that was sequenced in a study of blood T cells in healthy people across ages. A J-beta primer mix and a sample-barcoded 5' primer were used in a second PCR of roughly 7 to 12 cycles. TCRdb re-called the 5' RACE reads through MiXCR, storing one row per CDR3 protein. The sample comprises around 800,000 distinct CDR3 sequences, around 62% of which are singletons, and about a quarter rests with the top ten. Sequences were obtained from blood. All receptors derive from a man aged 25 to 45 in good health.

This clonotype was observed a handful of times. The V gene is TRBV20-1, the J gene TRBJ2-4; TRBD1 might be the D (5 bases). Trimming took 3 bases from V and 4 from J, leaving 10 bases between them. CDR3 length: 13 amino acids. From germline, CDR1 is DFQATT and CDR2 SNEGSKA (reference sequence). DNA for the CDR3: TGCAGTGCTAGTTGGGCAGGGAAAAACATTCAGTACTTC. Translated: CSASWAGKNIQYF.

The CDR3 region has the DNA TGCAGTGCTAGTTTCGGGCTCCTCGGAGTGAACACTGAAGCTTTCTTT. It specifies CSASFGLLGVNTEAFF. The chain has TRBV20-1 and TRBJ1-1; D not resolved. V was pared by 3 bases and J by 0 bases, with 17 bases between. The CDR3 has 16 residues. Germline CDR1 is DFQATT and CDR2 is SNEGSKA (reference sequence).

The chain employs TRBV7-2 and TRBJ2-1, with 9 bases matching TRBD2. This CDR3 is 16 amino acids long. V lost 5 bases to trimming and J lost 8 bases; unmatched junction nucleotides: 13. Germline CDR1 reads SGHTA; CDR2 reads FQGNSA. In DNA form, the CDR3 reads TGTGCCAGCAGCCCCCTATCTGCGGGGGGGCGTTATGAGCAGTTCTTC. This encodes CASSPLSAGGRYEQFF. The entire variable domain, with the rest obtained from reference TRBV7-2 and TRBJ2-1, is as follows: GAGVSQSPSNKVTEKGKDVELRCDPISGHTALYWYRQSLGQGLEFLIYFQGNSAPDKSGLPSDRFSAERTGGSVSTLTIQRTQQEDSAVYLCASSPLSAGGRYEQFFGPGTRLTVL.

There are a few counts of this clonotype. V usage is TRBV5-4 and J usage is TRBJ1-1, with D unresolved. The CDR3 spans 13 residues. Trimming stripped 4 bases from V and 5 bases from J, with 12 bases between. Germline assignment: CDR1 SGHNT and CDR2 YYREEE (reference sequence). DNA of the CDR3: TGTGCCAGCAGCCCTGGAGGGAGGACTGAAGCTTTCTTT. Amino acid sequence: CASSPGGRTEAFF.

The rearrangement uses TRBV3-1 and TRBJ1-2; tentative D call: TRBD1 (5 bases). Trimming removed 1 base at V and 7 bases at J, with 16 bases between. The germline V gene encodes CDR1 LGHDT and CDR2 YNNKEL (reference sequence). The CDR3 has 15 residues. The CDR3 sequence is CASSQVKRTGRGYTF. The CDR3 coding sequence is TGTGCCAGCAGCCAAGTAAAGAGAACAGGTCGTGGCTACACCTTC. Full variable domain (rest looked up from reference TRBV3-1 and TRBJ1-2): DTAVSQTPKYLVTQMGNDKSIKCEQNLGHDTMYWYKQDSKKFLKIMFSYNNKELIINETVPNRFSPKSPDKAHLNLHINSLELGDSAVYFCASSQVKRTGRGYTFGSGTRLTVV.

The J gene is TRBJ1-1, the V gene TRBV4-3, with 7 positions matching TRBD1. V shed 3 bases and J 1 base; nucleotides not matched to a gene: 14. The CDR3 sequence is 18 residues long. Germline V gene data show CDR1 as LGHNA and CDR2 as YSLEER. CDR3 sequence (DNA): TGCGCCAGCAGCCAGCGACAGGGAGGTTGGGGATCGAACACTGAAGCTTTCTTT. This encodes CASSQRQGGWGSNTEAFF.

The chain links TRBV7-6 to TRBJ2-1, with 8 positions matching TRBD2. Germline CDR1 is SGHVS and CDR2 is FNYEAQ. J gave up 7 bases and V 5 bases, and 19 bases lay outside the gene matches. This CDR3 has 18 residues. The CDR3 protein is CASSGDSRGGYKGNEQFF. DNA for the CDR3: TGTGCCAGCAGCGGCGACTCCCGGGGGGGGTACAAGGGGAATGAGCAGTTCTTC.

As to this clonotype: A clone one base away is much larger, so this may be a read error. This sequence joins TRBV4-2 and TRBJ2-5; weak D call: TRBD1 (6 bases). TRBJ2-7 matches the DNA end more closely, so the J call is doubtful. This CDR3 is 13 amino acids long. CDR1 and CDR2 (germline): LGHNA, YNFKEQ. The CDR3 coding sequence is TGTGTCAGCAGCCCAACAGGGTTGGGCGAGCAGTACTTC. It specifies CVSSPTGLGEQYF.

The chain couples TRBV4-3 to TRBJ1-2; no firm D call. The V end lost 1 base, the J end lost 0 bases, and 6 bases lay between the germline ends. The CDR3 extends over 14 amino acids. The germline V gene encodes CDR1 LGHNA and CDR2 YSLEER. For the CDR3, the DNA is TGCGCCAGCAGCCAAGCCCGGACTAACTATGGCTACACCTTC. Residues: CASSQARTNYGYTF.